This T cell receptor (beta chain) came from a study of cytomegalovirus exposure and HLA in healthy donors. The data were produced by immunoSEQ multiplex PCR, yet TCRdb's version contains in-frame clones alone and is incomplete. Seen here are 250,000 to 350,000 clones, roughly 90% observed once, and the top ten hold over 0.85%. Germline V gene data show CDR1 as KGHSH and CDR2 as LQKENI. The CDR3 length is 15 residues. The germline V and J ends were trimmed by 0 bases and 2 bases, with 10 bases remaining between them. On this clone: Its specificity is unknown.

Study-level points and caveats: Reported results showed that the classifier diagnosed cytomegalovirus status with high specificity and sensitivity.

This receptor was taken from a young woman in good health and CMV-seronegative. This sequence joins TRBV18 and TRBJ1-2; D ambiguous. Sample: PBMCs. CDR3 amino acids: CASSPPVDTNYGYTF. CDR3 sequence (DNA): TGTGCCAGCTCACCACCGGTAGACACCAACTATGGCTACACCTTC.